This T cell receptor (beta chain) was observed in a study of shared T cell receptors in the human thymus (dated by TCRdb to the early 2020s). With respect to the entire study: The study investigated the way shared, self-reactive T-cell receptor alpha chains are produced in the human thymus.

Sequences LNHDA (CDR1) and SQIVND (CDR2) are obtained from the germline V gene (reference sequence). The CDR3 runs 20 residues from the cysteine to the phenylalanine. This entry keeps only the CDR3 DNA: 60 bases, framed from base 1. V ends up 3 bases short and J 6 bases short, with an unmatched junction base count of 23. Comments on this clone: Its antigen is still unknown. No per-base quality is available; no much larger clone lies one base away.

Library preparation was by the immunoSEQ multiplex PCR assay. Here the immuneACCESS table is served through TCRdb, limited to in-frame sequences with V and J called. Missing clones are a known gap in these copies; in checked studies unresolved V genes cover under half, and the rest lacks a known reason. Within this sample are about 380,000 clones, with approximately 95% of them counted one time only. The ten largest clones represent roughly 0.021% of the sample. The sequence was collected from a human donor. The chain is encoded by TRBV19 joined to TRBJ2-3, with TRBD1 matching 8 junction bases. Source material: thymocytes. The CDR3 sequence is CASSINNSRTGRTPSDTQYF. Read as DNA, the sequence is TGTGCCAGTAGTATCAATAATTCCCGGACAGGGAGGACCCCTTCGGATACGCAGTATTTT.